The T cell receptor beta chain described here comes from a study of esophageal squamous cell carcinoma under preoperative chemotherapy (dated by TCRdb to the late 2010s). Background for the entire study: The study profiled TCR repertoires of both peripheral blood T cells and tumor-infiltrating lymphocytes. Repertoires from samples obtained before paclitaxel-nedaplatin therapy were compared with repertoires from samples obtained after paclitaxel-nedaplatin therapy. The study examined the effect of paclitaxel-nedaplatin chemotherapy on T-cell receptor repertoires in patients with esophageal squamous cell carcinoma. The cohort comprised five patients with primary esophageal squamous cell carcinoma.

What the research found in general, with its limitations: TCR diversity increased significantly in peripheral T cells after chemotherapy, but not in tumor-infiltrating lymphocytes. Paclitaxel-nedaplatin therapy caused immediate and substantial changes in clonotype frequency, and abundant clones were more likely to contract than to amplify. Post-treatment tumor-infiltrating lymphocytes appeared to be derived in part from peripheral T cells migrating into the tumor, rather than solely from local clonal changes. Only 4 or 5 patients with esophageal squamous cell carcinoma were analyzed, making for a small cohort.

The library was made by PCR. The sequencer was a HiSeq X Ten. High-throughput sequencing was used to characterize TCR repertoires. TCRdb cleaned the public reads at Q25 with fastp, built clones with MiXCR and kept in-frame beta chains. Records with the same CDR3 protein are collapsed into one entry carrying the most frequent genes and DNA. Counted in this sample were 6,600 or so distinct CDR3 sequences; approximately 31% of them appeared once. Of the sample, 13% to 15% falls within the top ten clones. The time point label here, explained by the study, means: before preoperative PTX-NDP chemotherapy. Patients received paclitaxel-nedaplatin as preoperative chemotherapy before surgery. From cysteine to phenylalanine, the CDR3 is 12 amino acids long. Only CDR3 DNA remains: 36 bases, in frame from the first base. Trimming costs V 6 bases and J 3 bases, and their ends lie 6 bases apart. Taken from the germline V gene, the CDR1 and CDR2 loops are MNHEY and SVGAGI.

This clonotype is labeled medium-sized (0.01 to 0.1%). Its antigen is currently not known. Base qualities are not recorded, but no much larger clone differs from it by a single base. The V and J genes are TRBV6-5 and TRBJ2-1, with no reliable assignment of the D segment. The sample was acquired from a patient given preoperative chemotherapy. The TCR was taken from a human donor with esophageal squamous cell carcinoma. The donor label of this sample is uncertain. The encoded CDR3 is CASRRSYNEQFF. The nucleotide sequence is given as TGTGCCAGCAGGCGTAGCTACAATGAGCAGTTCTTC.